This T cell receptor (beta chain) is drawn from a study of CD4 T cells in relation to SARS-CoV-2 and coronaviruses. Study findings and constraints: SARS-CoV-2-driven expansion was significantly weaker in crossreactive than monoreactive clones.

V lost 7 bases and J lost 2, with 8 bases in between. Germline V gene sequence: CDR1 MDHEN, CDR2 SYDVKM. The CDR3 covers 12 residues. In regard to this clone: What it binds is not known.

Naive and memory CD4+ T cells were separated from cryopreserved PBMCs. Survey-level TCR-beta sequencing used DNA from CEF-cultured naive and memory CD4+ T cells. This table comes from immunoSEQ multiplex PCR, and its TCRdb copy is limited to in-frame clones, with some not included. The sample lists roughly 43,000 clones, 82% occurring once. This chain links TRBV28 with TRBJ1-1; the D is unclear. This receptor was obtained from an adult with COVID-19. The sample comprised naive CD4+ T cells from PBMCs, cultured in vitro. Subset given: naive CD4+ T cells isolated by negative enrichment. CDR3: CASNLVNTEAFF. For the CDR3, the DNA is TGTGCCAGCAACTTGGTTAACACTGAAGCTTTCTTT.